Below are 5 T cell receptor beta chains sequenced from a single sample in a study of T cell responses to AZD1222 COVID-19 vaccine. The method was immunoSEQ multiplex PCR; TCRdb's version includes in-frame clones alone and lacks a portion of them. The sample contains 150,000 to 200,000 clones, about 94% of which appear only once. This sample comprised peripheral blood, obtained on day 0 of AZD1222 vaccination. The receptor set was obtained from an adult in good health.

The rearrangement uses TRBV29-1 and TRBJ2-7; 9 bases map to TRBD2. Germline CDR1 SQVTM, CDR2 ANQGSEA. The CDR3 spans 16 residues. Trimming at V came to 1 base and at J to 0 bases, leaving 7 bases not matched to a gene. In DNA form, the CDR3 reads TGCAGCGTTGAAGGTTCAGCGGGGGGCTACTCCTACGAGCAGTACTTC. It specifies CSVEGSAGGYSYEQYF.

The chain joins TRBV9 to TRBJ1-1; D unresolved. The CDR3 is made up of 13 amino acids. Trimming removed 3 bases at V and 1 base at J, with 7 bases between. Germline CDR1 SGDLS, CDR2 YYNGEE. The CDR3 coding sequence is TGTGCCAGCAGCGCCAGACAGAACACTGAAGCTTTCTTT. It yields the protein CASSARQNTEAFF.

This chain connects TRBV6-5 to TRBJ1-2; tentative D call: TRBD1 (6 bases). The germline CDR1 and CDR2 sequences are MNHEY and SVGAGI. CDR3 size: 14 residues. V was shortened by 6 bases and J by 4 bases, with 15 bases between the two germline ends. The CDR3 spells CASRTGRNGYGYTF. Written as DNA, the CDR3 is TGTGCCAGCAGAACAGGGAGGAACGGCTATGGCTACACCTTC.

J is TRBJ1-5 and V is TRBV6-4; D is undetermined. Germline loops: CDR1 MRHNA, CDR2 SNTAGT. V lost 4 bases, J lost 2 bases, and 12 bases lay in between. The CDR3 has 15 amino acids. The CDR3, as DNA: TGTGCCAGCAGTGTCATTTCCAGGCGCAATCAGCCCCAGCATTTT. The encoded protein is CASSVISRRNQPQHF.

This chain links TRBV19 with TRBJ1-2, with D unclear. The CDR3 runs to 16 residues. Germline V gives CDR1 LNHDA, CDR2 SQIVND (reference sequence). Trimming left V 0 bases short and J 3 bases short, with 14 bases between. The CDR3 here is CASSIDGKRRDYGYTF. The CDR3 DNA follows: TGTGCCAGTAGTATAGATGGGAAGAGGCGGGACTATGGCTACACCTTC. Variable domain in full (rest from reference TRBV19 and TRBJ1-2): DGGITQSPKYLFRKEGQNVTLSCEQNLNHDAMYWYRQDPGQGLRLIYYSQIVNDFQKGDIAEGYSVSREKKESFPLTVTSAQKNPTAFYLCASSIDGKRRDYGYTFGSGTRLTVV.